The 6 T cell receptor beta chains below come from one sample, sequenced in a study of T cell responses to AZD1222 COVID-19 vaccine. TCRdb keeps only in-frame clones here, not all; method: immunoSEQ multiplex PCR. The sample holds around 160,000 clones, approximately 90% seen once. The source was peripheral blood, collected 28 days after the second AZD1222 dose. These receptors all come from an adult who received the AZD1222 COVID-19 vaccine.

The chain employs TRBV5-1 and TRBJ2-1, with 7 bases matching TRBD1. J was trimmed by 3 bases and V by 0 bases; bases with no gene match: 3. The CDR3 is made up of 15 amino acids. Germline CDR1 and CDR2: SGHRS and YFSETQ. The CDR3 loop is CASSLAGTDYNEQFF. CDR3 bases: TGCGCCAGCAGCTTGGCTGGGACAGACTACAATGAGCAGTTCTTC.

The J gene is TRBJ2-7, the V gene TRBV6-5; TRBD1 might be the D (6 bases). V was cut by 6 bases and J by 2 bases, with 17 bases left in between. This CDR3 spans 15 amino acids. Germline V gene lookup returns CDR1 MNHEY and CDR2 SVGAGI. The CDR3 DNA is TGTGCCAGCAGCCCCCGACAGGAACCCACCTACGAGCAGTACTTC. It codes for CASSPRQEPTYEQYF.

This clone was recorded once. The CDR3 DNA follows: TGTGCCAGCAGCACGAGACAGGGGGGAGGCTACACCTTC. Translation: CASSTRQGGGYTF. The chain carries TRBV7-3 and TRBJ1-2; TRBD1 agrees at 9 bases. V was pared by 5 bases and J by 8 bases, with 6 bases of the junction left unmatched. Germline CDR1 SGHTA, CDR2 FQGTGA. This CDR3 comprises 13 residues.

This chain uses TRBV6-5 with TRBJ1-1; D gene unclear. Trimming took off 3 bases at V and 0 bases at J, with 11 bases between the two ends. The CDR3 has 15 amino acids. Looked up from germline, CDR1 is MNHEY and CDR2 is SVGAGI. The CDR3: CASSYSGKMNTEAFF. CDR3 nucleotide sequence: TGTGCCAGCAGTTATTCCGGGAAGATGAACACTGAAGCTTTCTTT.

CDR3 region: CASSQDAASGVPYEQYF. Written as DNA, the CDR3 is TGTGCCAGCAGCCAAGATGCTGCAAGCGGGGTGCCCTACGAGCAGTACTTC. V and J are TRBV4-2 and TRBJ2-7; TRBD2 matches at 7 bases. The CDR3 is made up of 17 amino acids. V shed 0 bases and J 2 bases; nucleotides not matched to a gene: 10. Per the germline V gene, CDR1 is LGHNA and CDR2 is YNFKEQ.

The CDR3 DNA is TGTGCCAGCACCCCGGAGGGCTTCCTCTCCTACAATGAGCAGTTCTTC. Protein: CASTPEGFLSYNEQFF. This rearrangement joins TRBV9 to TRBJ2-1, with D perhaps TRBD2 (6 bases). V was pared by 6 bases and J by 0 bases, with 16 bases between. The CDR3 sequence is 16 residues long. The germline V gene has CDR1 SGDLS and CDR2 YYNGEE.